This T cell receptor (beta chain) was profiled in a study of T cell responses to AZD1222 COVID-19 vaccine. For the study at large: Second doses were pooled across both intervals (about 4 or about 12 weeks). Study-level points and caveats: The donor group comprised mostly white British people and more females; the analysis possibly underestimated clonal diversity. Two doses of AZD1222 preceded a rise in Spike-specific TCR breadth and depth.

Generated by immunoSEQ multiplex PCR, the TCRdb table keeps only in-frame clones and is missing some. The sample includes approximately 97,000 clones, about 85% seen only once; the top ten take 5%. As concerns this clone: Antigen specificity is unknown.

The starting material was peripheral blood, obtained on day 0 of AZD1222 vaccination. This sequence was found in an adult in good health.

The CDR3 DNA reads as TGTGCCAGCAGCCCCCTCAAAGAGGCACAACTTGGAAACACCATATATTTT. Translated, it gives CASSPLKEAQLGNTIYF. The chain links TRBV3-1 (or the pseudogene TRBV3-2) to TRBJ1-3, with unresolved D. The CDR3 is 17 amino acids. Trimming cost V 4 bases and J 3 bases, with 19 bases left between them. CDR1 and CDR2 (germline): LGHDT, YNNKEL (reference sequence).